The T cell receptor beta chain described here comes from a study of cytomegalovirus exposure and HLA in healthy donors. In germline, CDR1 is KGHSH, CDR2 LQKENI. V lost 3 bases and J 0 bases, leaving 9 bases between the germline ends. The length of the CDR3 is 16 residues. Primers: 60 Vbeta forward and 13 Jbeta reverse. Method: immunoSEQ multiplex PCR; TCRdb's copy keeps in-frame clones and lacks some. The sample shows approximately 150,000 clones, 70% to 85% of them seen only once. V is TRBV18 and J is TRBJ1-6, with D uncertain. The sequencing sample was made of PBMCs. The receptor was derived from a man younger than 40 in good health and CMV-seropositive. The CDR3 protein is CASSPVKASYNSPLHF. The CDR3 coding sequence is TGTGCCAGCTCACCTGTTAAAGCCTCCTATAATTCACCCCTCCACTTT.